The TCR beta chain under discussion was sequenced for a study of T cell repertoires in cytomegalovirus infection. Study-level information: Public TCR beta signatures indicated both CMV infection and matching HLA type. Points from the study as a whole: Across the ex vivo response, the dominant clonotypes were HLA-C-restricted CMV-specific TCR beta clonotypes.

TCRdb analysed the reads with MiXCR anew, one entry per CDR3 protein. The sample yields 250,000 to 300,000 distinct CDR3 sequences, 12% to 15% seen once. This clonotype has at least ten counts. Its antigen is currently unknown. The CDR3 consists of 14 residues. V was trimmed by 3 bases and J by 4 bases, leaving 12 bases between them. In germline, CDR1 is LNHDA, CDR2 SQIVND (reference sequence). This chain uses TRBV19 with TRBJ1-1; weak D call: TRBD1 (6 bases). This receptor was identified in a human donor in good health (CMV status not recorded). Some clones in this sample may be carry-over from other donors' samples. Sample: PBMCs. The CDR3 here is CASSIFLRGTEAFF. DNA for the CDR3: TGTGCCAGTAGTATTTTCCTCAGGGGCACTGAAGCTTTCTTT.